This T cell receptor beta chain was obtained from a study of blood T cell repertoires in COVID-19 (dated by TCRdb to about 2020). Describing the broader study: Samples from collaborators originated in the United States, Italy and Spain and spanned both the acute and convalescent phases of COVID-19. The material from the prospective study consisted of cDNA or gDNA derived from T cells, B-cell-depleted T cells, or PBMCs. The dataset comprised deeply sampled blood TCRbeta repertoires from subjects exposed to, actively infected with, or recovered from COVID-19. The repertoires were made available in a free public database intended to serve as a resource for research on the immune response to SARS-CoV-2. The samples were drawn from two sources: the first 160 participants of the ongoing ImmuneRACE study, and over 950 subjects contributed by 6 global collaborators. Sample metadata almost always included a de-identified subject ID, COVID-19 status, age in years and sex. HLA class I and class II types, where available, came from metadata supplied by the sample provider rather than from assay-based typing. Findings and caveats that apply to the study as a whole: How much clinical and demographic metadata was included differed by source and by participant, and the metadata was provided uncurated.

For this clone: There is no known antigen for this receptor. Base qualities were left out, and no much larger clone turns up one base away.

According to the germline V gene (reference sequence), CDR1 reads PRHDT and CDR2 reads FYEKMQ. V drops 3 bases and J drops 6 bases, leaving 8 bases in between. From cysteine to phenylalanine, the CDR3 is 13 amino acids long. Of the read, only the CDR3 DNA is kept; its 39 bases are in frame from base 1. TCRbeta CDR3 regions were amplified from genomic DNA by means of the immunoSEQ Assay, a bias-controlled multiplex PCR. On the study's bioinformatics: The number of nucleated cells in each sample was estimated by amplification of reference gene primers within the assay. Sequence reads were collapsed and filtered to measure the absolute abundance of every unique TCRbeta CDR3 rearrangement. For each sample, productive Simpson clonality was calculated by taking the square root of Simpson's diversity index across productive rearrangements. TCRdb re-hosts the immuneACCESS table, in-frame sequences only. Its copies lack some clones; in the studies checked, an unresolved V gene accounts for under half of them, and the cause for the rest is not known. The V and J calls and the clone size are those of that table, but D and trimming were determined from the DNA. In this sample the table shows over 100,000 clones, around 83% of which occur a single time. 7.9% of the sample rests with the top ten.

Whole blood was collected in K2EDTA tubes by collaborating institutions according to the institutions' own protocols. For TCRbeta analysis, collaborator samples were shipped as frozen whole blood, as isolated PBMCs, or as DNA extracted from either sample type. This receptor was taken from a woman at least 80 years old with active or convalescent COVID-19. Recombination linked TRBV13 to TRBJ2-2, with the D gene uncertain. The sample consisted of peripheral blood. The CDR3 sequence is CASSFVSPGELFF. Here is the DNA: TGTGCCAGCAGCTTTGTTAGCCCCGGGGAGCTGTTTTTT.